The text below deals with one T cell receptor (beta chain). These data belong to a study of blood T cell repertoires in COVID-19. Overall study context: Nucleic acid was either cDNA or gDNA, and it came from T cells, B-cell-depleted T cells, or PBMCs.

CDR1 and CDR2 (germline): LNHDA, SQIVND (reference sequence). This CDR3 has 16 amino acids. V was pared by 3 bases and J by 0 bases, with 12 bases between. The data were produced by immunoSEQ multiplex PCR, yet TCRdb's version contains in-frame clones alone and is incomplete. The sample includes some 93,000 clones, about 89% of them seen just once. The rearrangement uses TRBV19 and TRBJ2-1; no firm D call. The sequence came from a man aged 45-65 years with acute or convalescent COVID-19. The sequencing input was peripheral blood. For the CDR3, the DNA is TGTGCCAGTAGTATTTTCCCCCTCCCCTCCTACAATGAGCAGTTCTTC. Its translation: CASSIFPLPSYNEQFF.